This paragraph covers one T cell receptor (beta chain) sequence. This clonotype occurred many times. Its binding antigen is unknown. Per-nucleotide qualities are absent, and no much larger clonotype sits a single base away. This entry is derived from a study of regulatory T cells in long-lasting Graves disease (dated by TCRdb to about 2021). A note on the overall study: Persistent Graves' disease meant more than 5 years of antithyroid drug treatment with TSH receptor autoantibodies that stayed positive. Peripheral blood TCR sequencing and RNA sequencing compared persistent Graves' disease patients with newly diagnosed Graves' disease patients. The study was registered as a clinical trial and conducted in China. A total of about 35 samples underwent TCR sequencing, from about 13 patients with persistent Graves' disease and approximately 20 patients with newly diagnosed Graves' disease. In the clinical cohort, patients with persistent Graves' disease had used antithyroid drugs for an average of around ten years. Broader findings and caveats from the paper: Sequencing and analysis were restricted to the TCR beta chain. The study examined only peripheral blood because the primary lesion, thyroid tissue, could not be accessed. Patients with persistent disease shared more public clonotypes (fewer than 3,000) than newly diagnosed patients did (more than 900). Persistent disease showed preferential use of TRBV28, TRBJ1-2 and TRBJ2-5, whereas newly diagnosed disease favored TRBV20-1 and TRBJ2-1. Lower TCR Shannon entropy and fewer highly expanded clones were observed in persistent Graves' disease patients than in newly diagnosed patients, which suggested clonal expansion. The authors noted that the small sample size was a limitation that may lower accuracy.

The meaning of the sample's time point label: persistent/refractory GD, antithyroid drugs over 5 years with positive TRAb. RNA was extracted from PBMCs in TRIzol for both TCR sequencing and RNA sequencing. The diagnosis of Graves' disease followed American Thyroid Association guidelines. Patients were recruited from an endocrinology department in Xi'an, China. Each patient gave around 9.2 milliliters of peripheral blood, collected in an EDTA anticoagulant tube. Ficoll Paque Plus density gradient separation was used to isolate PBMCs, and no further T cell sorting was performed. An Agilent 2100 Bioanalyzer and agarose gel were used to check RNA quality, and a NanoDrop 2000 was used to measure RNA concentration. Library method: multiplex PCR. The sequencer was an Illumina HiSeq 4000. To build TCR beta libraries, CDR3 regions were amplified by Arm-PCR using iRepertoire HTBI primers. Gel purification was performed on PCR products prior to sequencing. The study's processing was this. Across samples, 62 TRBV and around 15 TRBJ segments were identified and used for gene usage analysis of CDR3 amino acid clonotypes. COPE and FqMerger were used to merge the filtered high-quality paired reads into contigs. Contigs were aligned with BLAST to IMGT TRBV, TRBD and TRBJ reference genes, and CDR3 was defined per IMGT. Any clonotype with a frequency above 0.1% was counted as a highly expanded clone. Shannon entropy was used to measure repertoire diversity, and the Gini coefficient was used to measure V-J evenness. Public clonotypes were defined as clonotypes shared by more than one individual. In TCRdb, the public reads were trimmed at Q25 with fastp and aligned with MiXCR, with productive beta chains retained. Identical CDR3 protein sequences are pooled into one entry, listed with their most common genes and DNA. These V and J calls originate from TCRdb's pipeline instead of the authors' own analysis. In all, the sample holds approximately 290,000 distinct CDR3 sequences, and around a fifth of those were seen once. Roughly three fifths of the sample is held by the ten biggest clonotypes.

V is cut by 6 bases and J by 7 bases, and the space between the germline ends is 10 bases. There are 12 amino acids in the CDR3, from cysteine to phenylalanine inclusive. Of all the DNA, just the CDR3 is kept, 36 bases in frame from base 1. From a lookup of the germline V gene, CDR1 and CDR2 are MDHEN and SYDVKM. This TCR came from a female donor with Graves disease. The rearrangement combines TRBV28 with TRBJ2-1, and perhaps TRBD1 as D gene, on 6 matching bases. The source material was peripheral blood mononuclear cells (PBMCs), sampled when the disease was refractory, from a patient treated with antithyroid drugs. The CDR3 protein: CASSNDRNEQFF. The nucleotide sequence is TGTGCCAGCAGCAACGACAGGAATGAGCAGTTCTTC. Supplemented by the reference TRBV28 and TRBJ2-1 proteins around the CDR3, the complete variable domain is DVKVTQSSRYLVKRTGEKVFLECVQDMDHENMFWYRQDPGLGLRLIYFSYDVKMKEKGDIPEGYSVSREKKERFSLILESASTNQTSMYLCASSNDRNEQFFGPGTRLTVL.